This TCR beta chain was sequenced during a study of blood T cell repertoires in COVID-19. The wider study: T cells, B-cell-depleted T cells, or PBMCs provided the cDNA or gDNA that served as material.

TCRdb's copy holds only in-frame clones and misses some; the assay was immunoSEQ multiplex PCR. The sample lists tens of thousands of clones, 88% occurring once. During active infection, Seattle patients enrolled and were then monitored through disease. The sequenced material came from peripheral blood. This TCR was sampled from a woman aged 55-69 years with COVID-19, enrolled during active disease.

CDR3 nucleotide sequence: TGTGCCAGCAGCCGAGCTAGAGCCCCCTACAATGAGCAGTTCTTC. It specifies CASSRARAPYNEQFF. The rearrangement joins TRBV7-8 to TRBJ2-1; D is unresolved. V was trimmed by 5 bases and J by 2 bases, leaving 13 bases between them. This CDR3 has 15 residues. CDR1 is SGHVS, CDR2 FQNEAQ, per germline.